This T cell receptor (beta chain) stems from a study of regulatory T cells in long-lasting Graves disease. Arm-PCR with iRepertoire HTBI primers amplified the CDR3 regions for these TCR beta libraries. TCRdb re-called the multiplex PCR reads through MiXCR, storing one row per CDR3 protein. The data hold 400,000 to 550,000 distinct CDR3 sequences, with around 15% observed a single time. The CDR3 has 18 amino acids. Germline V lookup: CDR1 SGHAT, CDR2 FQDESV (reference sequence). V was pared by 7 bases and J by 1 base, with 25 bases between. Time point described: newly diagnosed GD, antithyroid drugs for less than 3 months. Extracted RNA from PBMCs served as the source of the TCR library. Under American Thyroid Association guidelines, Graves' disease was diagnosed. Peripheral blood, 7.5 to 9 milliliters of it, was drawn into EDTA tubes. The sample was also reused in another study, on T cells in Graves' hyperthyroidism and ophthalmopathy.

The clonotype comes from a woman in her twenties or thirties with Graves disease. The chain uses TRBV11-1 and TRBJ1-1, with D maybe TRBD1 (6 bases). The starting material was peripheral blood mononuclear cells (PBMCs), obtained at new diagnosis, from a patient treated with antithyroid drugs. The CDR3 nucleotides are TGTGCCAGCATAGTGGAGGTGCGGGGGGCTCTGAAGAACACTGAAGCTTTCTTT. It codes for CASIVEVRGALKNTEAFF.